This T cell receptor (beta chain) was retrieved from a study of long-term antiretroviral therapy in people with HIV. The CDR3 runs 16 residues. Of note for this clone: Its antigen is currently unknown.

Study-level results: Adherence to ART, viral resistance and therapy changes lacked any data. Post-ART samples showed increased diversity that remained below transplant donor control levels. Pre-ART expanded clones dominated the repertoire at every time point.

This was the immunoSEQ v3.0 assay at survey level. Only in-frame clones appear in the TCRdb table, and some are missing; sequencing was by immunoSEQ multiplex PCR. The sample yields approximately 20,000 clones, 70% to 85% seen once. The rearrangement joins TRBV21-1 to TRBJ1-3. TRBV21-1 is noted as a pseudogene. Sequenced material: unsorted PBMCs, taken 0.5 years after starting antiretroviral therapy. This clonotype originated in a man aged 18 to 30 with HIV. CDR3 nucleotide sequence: TGTGCCAGCAGGGTCTACGGGGCGGACCCTGGAAACACCATATATTTT. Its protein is CASRVYGADPGNTIYF.